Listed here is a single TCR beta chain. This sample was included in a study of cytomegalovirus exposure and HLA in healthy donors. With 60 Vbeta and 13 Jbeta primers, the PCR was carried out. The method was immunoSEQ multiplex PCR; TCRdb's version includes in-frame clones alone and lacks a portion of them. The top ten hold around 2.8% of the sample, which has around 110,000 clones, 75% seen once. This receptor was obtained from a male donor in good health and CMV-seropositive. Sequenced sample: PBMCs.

The CDR3 DNA sequence: TGTGCCAGCAGCTTAGCGCTAAGCAATCAGCCCCAGCATTTT. Protein: CASSLALSNQPQHF. The chain is built from TRBV7-9 and TRBJ1-5; D ambiguous. Trimming removed 0 bases at V and 1 base at J, with 4 bases between. Germline V gene sequence: CDR1 SEHNR, CDR2 FQNEAQ (reference sequence). The CDR3 covers 14 residues.